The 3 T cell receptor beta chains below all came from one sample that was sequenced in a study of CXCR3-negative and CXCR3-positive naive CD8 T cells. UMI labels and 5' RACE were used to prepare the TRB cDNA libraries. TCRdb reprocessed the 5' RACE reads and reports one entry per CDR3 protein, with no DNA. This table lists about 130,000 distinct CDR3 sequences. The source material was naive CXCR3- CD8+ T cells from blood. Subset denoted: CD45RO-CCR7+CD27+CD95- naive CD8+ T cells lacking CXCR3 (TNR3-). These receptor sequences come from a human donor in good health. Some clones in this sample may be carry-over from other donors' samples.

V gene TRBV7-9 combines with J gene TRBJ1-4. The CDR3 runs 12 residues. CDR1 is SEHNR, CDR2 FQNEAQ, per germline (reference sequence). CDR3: CASTLSSEKLFF.

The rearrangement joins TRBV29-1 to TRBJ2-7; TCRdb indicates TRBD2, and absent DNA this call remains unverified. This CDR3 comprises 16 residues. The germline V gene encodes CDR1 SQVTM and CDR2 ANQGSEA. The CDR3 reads CSVEAPAGGLTYEQYF.

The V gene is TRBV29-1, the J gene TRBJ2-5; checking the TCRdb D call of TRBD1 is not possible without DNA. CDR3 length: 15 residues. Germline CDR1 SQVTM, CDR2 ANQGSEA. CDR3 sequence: CSVEGTEWTGETQYF. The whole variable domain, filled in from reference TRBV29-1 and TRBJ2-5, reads SAVISQKPSRDICQRGTSLTIQCQVDSQVTMMFWYRQQPGQSLTLIATANQGSEATYESGFVIDKFPISRPNLTFSTLTVSNMSPEDSSIYLCSVEGTEWTGETQYFGPGTRLLVL.